The rows below give T cell receptor beta chains drawn from one sample of a study of control samples from healthy donors and cancer patients. Produced via immunoSEQ multiplex PCR; TCRdb's table is partial and in-frame only. The sample has about 120,000 clones, 85% to 90% seen once; the top ten hold 1.1%. The sequencing sample was made of PBMCs. The source is a woman between 50 and 59 years old with colorectal cancer. Both conserved end residues are part of each CDR3. The order of the fields is J gene, V gene, D gene, clone size, CDR3 DNA, CDR3 protein. A D gene is named only where the DNA matches it firmly. Clone size is shown for a subset of rows, as once, few, many or a class of expanded clone.

>TRBJ1-1|TRBV10-3|.|.
TGTGCCATCAGCCCAGGACAGAAGAACACTGAAGCTTTCTTT
CAISPGQKNTEAFF
>TRBJ2-2|TRBV7-7|TRBD1|.
TGTGCTAGCAGAGGACAGGGCGAAAACACCGGGGAGCTGTTTTTT
CASRGQGENTGELFF
>TRBJ1-1|TRBV6-1|TRBD1|.
TGTGCCAGCAGTGAGACAGGGGGGATCCCCCTTGAAGCTTTCTTT
CASSETGGIPLEAFF
>TRBJ1-1|TRBV5-1|.|.
TGCGCCAGCAGCTTGGATGGCAGGGTGCAGTACGCTGAAGCTTTCTTT
CASSLDGRVQYAEAFF
>TRBJ2-5|TRBV6-6|TRBD2|.
TGTGCCAGCAGTCCTCACGGGGGGTTACAAGAGACCCAGTACTTC
CASSPHGGLQETQYF
>TRBJ2-1|TRBV14|.|.
TGTGCCAGCGGCCGGGCAGAAGAGCAGTTCTTC
CASGRAEEQFF
>TRBJ1-4|TRBV5-5|.|.
TGTGCCAGCAGCTTTTCAACAACTAATGAAAAACTGTTTTTT
CASSFSTTNEKLFF
>TRBJ2-7|TRBV19|TRBD1|.
TGTGCCAGTAGTTGGAAGGGGGCGTACGAGCAGTACTTC
CASSWKGAYEQYF
>TRBJ1-2|TRBV6-6|.|.
TGTGCCAGCAGTTACTCCACCGGACACTCTTACGGTGGCTACACCTTC
CASSYSTGHSYGGYTF
>TRBJ2-5|TRBV30|.|few
TGTGCCTGGAGCAAAGGTCGGGGAGAGACCCAGTACTTC
CAWSKGRGETQYF
>TRBJ2-5|TRBV5-6|TRBD2|.
TGTGCCAGCAGCCCAACTAGCGGGACGTACCAAGAGACCCAGTACTTC
CASSPTSGTYQETQYF
>TRBJ1-3|TRBV7-6|.|once
TGTGCCAGCAGCTTGTTGGGACGGTCGGCTGGAAACACCATATATTTT
CASSLLGRSAGNTIYF
>TRBJ1-1|TRBV30|.|.
TGTGCCTGGAGTGTTGGGGTAGTCACTGAAGCTTTCTTT
CAWSVGVVTEAFF
>TRBJ2-5|TRBV10-3|.|.
TGTGCCATAAAGGAGGGGGTGGTAGAGACCCAGTACTTC
CAIKEGVVETQYF
>TRBJ1-6|TRBV6-5|.|.
TGTGCCACCCGCCGGGAATTAGGGGCTAATTCACCCCTCCACTTT
CATRRELGANSPLHF
>TRBJ2-1|TRBV19|TRBD2|.
TGTGCCAGTAGTATTTCCGGGACTAGCTCCTACAATGAGCAGTTCTTC
CASSISGTSSYNEQFF
>TRBJ2-7|TRBV2|.|.
TGTGCCAGCAGTGAAGACGGGAAGGAGAACGAGCAGTACTTC
CASSEDGKENEQYF
>TRBJ2-6|TRBV7-3|.|few
TGTGCCAGCAGCCCCGCGGGGGCCAACGTCCTGACTTTC
CASSPAGANVLTF
>TRBJ1-5|TRBV2|TRBD1|.
TGTGCCAGCAGCGGGACAGCGGATCAGCCCCAGCATTTT
CASSGTADQPQHF
>TRBJ1-4|TRBV2|.|.
TGTGCCAGCAGTCCGACAGTGGCTGGTGAAAAACTGTTTTTT
CASSPTVAGEKLFF
>TRBJ1-5|TRBV6-5|.|.
TGTGCTGTGGGTGAGTTTAGCAATCAGCCCCAGCATTTT
CAVGEFSNQPQHF
>TRBJ2-1|TRBV27|TRBD2|.
TGTGCCCAGCGGGATTCCTACAATGAGCAGTTCTTC
CAQRDSYNEQFF
>TRBJ2-5|TRBV2|.|.
TGTGCCAGCAGTGAACGGGGAACAGTATACAAAGAGACCCAGTACTTC
CASSERGTVYKETQYF